The 17 T cell receptor beta chains below were found in one sample sequenced in a study of T cells after yellow fever vaccination. Each CDR3 protein gets one entry after TCRdb re-called the 5' RACE reads with MiXCR. Among fewer than 450,000 distinct CDR3 sequences listed, approximately 10% were seen once. This specimen consisted of PBMCs, obtained on the day of the first yellow fever vaccination. Receptor source: a man aged 18-30 years who received the YFV17D yellow fever vaccine.

The sample holds a few counts of this clonotype. This chain links TRBV18 with TRBJ1-2; D is uncertain. The CDR3 totals 14 residues. Trimming stripped 6 bases from V and 2 bases from J, with 13 bases between. Looked up from germline, CDR1 is KGHSH and CDR2 is LQKENI. CDR3 sequence (DNA): TGTGCCAGCTCGCCTACAGAGGAGAACTATGGCTACACCTTC. This sequence encodes CASSPTEENYGYTF.

V and J are TRBV5-1 and TRBJ2-5; 7 nucleotides match TRBD2. Trimming removed 0 bases from V and 3 bases from J; junction bases left unmatched: 5. This CDR3 spans 15 amino acids. Per germline, CDR1 SGHRS and CDR2 YFSETQ. CDR3 sequence (DNA): TGCGCCAGCAGCTTGGACGGGACTACCGAAGAGACCCAGTACTTC. Its translation: CASSLDGTTEETQYF.

This clonotype has more than one count but fewer than ten. V is TRBV21-1 and J is TRBJ1-4; the table's D call, TRBD1, has no DNA check behind it. TRBV21-1 is flagged as a pseudogene. The CDR3 is 13 amino acids. The CDR3 region is CASSGRGEEKLFF. The CDR3 DNA follows: TGTGCCAGCAGCGGCAGGGGGGAGGAAAAACTGTTTTTT.

The chain joins TRBV29-1 to TRBJ2-7; weak D call: TRBD2 (6 bases). The CDR3 extends over 12 amino acids. Between the trimmed V and J ends, which lost 6 bases and 4 bases, there was a span of 13 bases. Germline V gene lookup returns CDR1 SQVTM and CDR2 ANQGSEA. CDR3 in amino acids: CSVQKEGYEQYF. The CDR3 DNA sequence: TGCAGCGTCCAAAAGGAGGGTTACGAGCAGTACTTC.

This clonotype was seen a few times. The chain links TRBV6-5 to TRBJ2-6; D perhaps matches TRBD1 (5 bases). The length of the CDR3 is 17 residues. The V gene lost 5 bases and the J gene lost 2 bases, with 16 bases spanning the gap. The germline V gene has CDR1 MNHEY and CDR2 SVGAGI. The DNA of the CDR3 is TGTGCCAGCAGTACCGACAGAGTCTTCCCTGGGGCCAACGTCCTGACTTTC. Translation gives CASSTDRVFPGANVLTF.

This clonotype was counted a few times. The chain has TRBV2 and TRBJ2-4; no definite D call. Per the germline V gene, CDR1 is SNHLY and CDR2 is FYNNEI. V dropped 4 bases and J dropped 6 bases, with 10 bases sitting between them. The CDR3 runs 13 residues. CDR3 loop: CASSVGRGNIQYF. Here the CDR3 DNA reads TGTGCCAGCAGTGTGGGTCGCGGAAACATTCAGTACTTC.

This clonotype appeared a few times. The rearrangement uses TRBV6-5 and TRBJ2-3; D gene uncertain. This CDR3 comprises 16 residues. Trimming cost V 1 base and J 1 base, with 12 bases left between them. Germline CDR1 reads MNHEY; CDR2 reads SVGAGI. CDR3 sequence (DNA): TGTGCCAGCAGTTACTTCCTTCTGGACCGCACAGATACGCAGTATTTT. Its translation: CASSYFLLDRTDTQYF.

J is TRBJ2-7 and V is TRBV7-3, with D perhaps TRBD2 (6 bases). V was clipped by 1 base and J by 0 bases, with 13 bases between them. Germline lookup yields CDR1 SGHTA and CDR2 FQGTGA. This CDR3 is built from 16 residues. The CDR3 reads CASSLRGGGSSYEQYF. CDR3 bases: TGTGCCAGCAGCTTAAGGGGCGGAGGGAGCTCCTACGAGCAGTACTTC.

CDR3 residues: CASSYPRGEAFF. CDR3 nucleotide sequence: TGTGCCAGCAGTTACCCCAGGGGGGAAGCTTTCTTT. The chain links TRBV6-5 to TRBJ1-1, with 7 bases lining up with TRBD1. With 2 bases clipped from V and 8 bases from J, the junction kept 2 bases outside the gene matches. There are 12 residues in the CDR3. The germline gives CDR1 MNHEY, CDR2 SVGAGI.

This clonotype was seen at least ten times. The chain recombines TRBV29-1 with TRBJ2-3, with TRBD2 identical over 8 bases. The CDR3 spans 13 residues. Germline CDR1 SQVTM, CDR2 ANQGSEA. Trimming took 7 bases from V and 5 from J; bases not matched to a gene: 8. CDR3: CSASGGQGDTQYF. CDR3 sequence (DNA): TGCAGCGCCAGCGGGGGCCAGGGAGATACGCAGTATTTT.

This clonotype was recorded a few times. The rearrangement links TRBV4-3 to TRBJ2-3; TRBD1 or TRBD2 may be the D gene (5 bases each). Germline CDR1 is LGHNA and CDR2 is YSLEER. V was shortened by 1 base and J by 0 bases, with 20 bases between the two germline ends. The CDR3 is 19 residues long. CDR3 sequence (DNA): TGCGCCAGCAGCCAAGGATACGCAGGTGGGGCGGGTAGCACAGATACGCAGTATTTT. It translates to CASSQGYAGGAGSTDTQYF.

This clonotype was observed a handful of times. The V call is TRBV10-2, the J call TRBJ2-7; D might be TRBD1 (6 bases). The V end lost 6 bases, the J end lost 1 base, and 10 bases lay between the germline ends. The germline CDR1 and CDR2 sequences are WSHSY and SAAADI. This CDR3 is 13 amino acids long. CDR3 bases: TGCGCCAGCAGGCAGGGGAGATCCTACGAGCAGTACGTC. Translation: CASRQGRSYEQYV.

This clonotype was observed a handful of times. This sequence joins TRBV3-1 and TRBJ2-3; a weak D match, TRBD1 (5 bases). Germline values: CDR1 LGHDT, CDR2 YNNKEL (reference sequence). This CDR3 has 15 residues. V lost 1 base and J lost 3, with 11 bases in between. CDR3 residues: CASSQGWGATDTQYF. CDR3 DNA sequence: TGTGCCAGCAGCCAAGGTTGGGGCGCTACAGATACGCAGTATTTT.

This clonotype showed up just a few times. V is TRBV20-1 and J is TRBJ1-6; 7 bases align to TRBD1. Trimming at V came to 6 bases and at J to 7 bases, leaving 6 bases not matched to a gene. Germline V gives CDR1 DFQATT, CDR2 SNEGSKA (reference sequence). This CDR3 spans 13 amino acids. CDR3 sequence reads: CSALGQPNSPLHF. CDR3 DNA sequence: TGCAGTGCCCTGGGACAGCCAAATTCACCCCTCCACTTT.

This clonotype occurred a few times. The V call is TRBV4-3, the J call TRBJ2-1; TRBD2 matches 8 bases. CDR1 is LGHNA, CDR2 YSLEER, per germline. Losses at the gene ends were 0 bases for V and 6 bases for J; bases not matched to a gene: 1. The CDR3 has 14 amino acids. The DNA of the CDR3 is TGCGCCAGCAGCCAAGAAAGCGGGAGCAATGAGCAGTTCTTC. Translation: CASSQESGSNEQFF.

This clonotype was found a few times. The chain employs TRBV21-1 and TRBJ2-7; the table's D call TRBD1 went unverified against the DNA. TRBV21-1 is reported as a pseudogene. This CDR3 region has 13 residues. DNA for the CDR3: TGTGCCAGCAGCAAAGCCCCCCCAGACGAGCAGTACGTC. Protein: CASSKAPPDEQYV.

The table lists this clonotype with a few counts. V usage is TRBV9 and J usage is TRBJ2-7; 8 positions match TRBD2. CDR3 size: 14 residues. Germline values: CDR1 SGDLS, CDR2 YYNGEE. The V gene end was trimmed by 6 bases and the J gene end by 3 bases; junction bases not matched to a gene: 8. CDR3 sequence reads: CASKKRGRLYEQYV. The DNA for the CDR3 is TGTGCCAGCAAAAAGCGGGGGCGACTCTACGAGCAGTACGTC.